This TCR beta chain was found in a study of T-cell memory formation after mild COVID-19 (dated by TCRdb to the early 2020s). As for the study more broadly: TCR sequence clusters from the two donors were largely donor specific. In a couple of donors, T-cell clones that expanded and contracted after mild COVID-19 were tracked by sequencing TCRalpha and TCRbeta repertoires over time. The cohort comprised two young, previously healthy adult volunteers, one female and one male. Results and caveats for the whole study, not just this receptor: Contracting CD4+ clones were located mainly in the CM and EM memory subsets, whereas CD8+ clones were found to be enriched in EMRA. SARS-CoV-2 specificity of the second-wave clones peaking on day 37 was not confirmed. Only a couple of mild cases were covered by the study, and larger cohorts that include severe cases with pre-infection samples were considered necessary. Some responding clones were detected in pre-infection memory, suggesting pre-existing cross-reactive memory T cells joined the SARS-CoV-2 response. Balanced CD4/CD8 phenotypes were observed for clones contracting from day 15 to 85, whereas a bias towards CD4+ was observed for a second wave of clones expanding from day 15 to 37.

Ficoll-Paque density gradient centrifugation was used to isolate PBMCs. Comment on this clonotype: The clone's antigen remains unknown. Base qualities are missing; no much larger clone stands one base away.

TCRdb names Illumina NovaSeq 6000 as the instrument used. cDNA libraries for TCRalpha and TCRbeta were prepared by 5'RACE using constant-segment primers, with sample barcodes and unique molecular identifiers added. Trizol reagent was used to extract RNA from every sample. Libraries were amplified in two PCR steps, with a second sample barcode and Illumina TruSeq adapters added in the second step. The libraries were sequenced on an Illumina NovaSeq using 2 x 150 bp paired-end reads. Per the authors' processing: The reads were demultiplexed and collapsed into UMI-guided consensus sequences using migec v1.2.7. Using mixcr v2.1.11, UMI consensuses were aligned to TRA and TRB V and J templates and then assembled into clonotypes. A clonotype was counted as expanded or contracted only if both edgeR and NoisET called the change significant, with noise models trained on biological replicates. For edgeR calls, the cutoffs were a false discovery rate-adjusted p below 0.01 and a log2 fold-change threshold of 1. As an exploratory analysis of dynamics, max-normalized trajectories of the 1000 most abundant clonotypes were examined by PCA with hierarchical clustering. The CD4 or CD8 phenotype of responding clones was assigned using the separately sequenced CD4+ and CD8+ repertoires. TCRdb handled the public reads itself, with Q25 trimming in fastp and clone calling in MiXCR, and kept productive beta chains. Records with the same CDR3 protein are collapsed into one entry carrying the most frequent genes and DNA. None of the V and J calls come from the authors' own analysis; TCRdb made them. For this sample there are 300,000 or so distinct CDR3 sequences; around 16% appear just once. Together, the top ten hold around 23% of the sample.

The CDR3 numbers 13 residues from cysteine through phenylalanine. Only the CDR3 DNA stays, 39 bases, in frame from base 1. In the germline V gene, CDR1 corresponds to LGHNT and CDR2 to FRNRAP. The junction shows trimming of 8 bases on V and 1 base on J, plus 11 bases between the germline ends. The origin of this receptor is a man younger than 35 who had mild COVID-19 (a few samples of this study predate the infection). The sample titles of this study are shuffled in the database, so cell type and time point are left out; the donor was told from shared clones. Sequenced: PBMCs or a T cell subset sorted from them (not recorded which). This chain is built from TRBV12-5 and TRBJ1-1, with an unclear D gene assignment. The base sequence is TGTGCTAGTTTAGGCCAAGCGAACACTGAAGCTTTCTTT. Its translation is CASLGQANTEAFF.